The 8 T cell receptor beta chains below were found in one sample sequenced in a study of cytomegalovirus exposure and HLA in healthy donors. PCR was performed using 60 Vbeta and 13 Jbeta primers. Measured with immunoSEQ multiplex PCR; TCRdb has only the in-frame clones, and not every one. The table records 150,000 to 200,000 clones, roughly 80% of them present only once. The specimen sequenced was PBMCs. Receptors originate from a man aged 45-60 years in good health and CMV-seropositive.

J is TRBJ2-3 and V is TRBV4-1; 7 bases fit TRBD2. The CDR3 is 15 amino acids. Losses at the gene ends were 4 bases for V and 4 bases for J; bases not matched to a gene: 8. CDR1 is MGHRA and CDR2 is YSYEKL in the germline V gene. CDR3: CASSPGTIFPDTQYF. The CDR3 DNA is TGCGCCAGCAGCCCCGGGACTATTTTCCCAGATACGCAGTATTTT.

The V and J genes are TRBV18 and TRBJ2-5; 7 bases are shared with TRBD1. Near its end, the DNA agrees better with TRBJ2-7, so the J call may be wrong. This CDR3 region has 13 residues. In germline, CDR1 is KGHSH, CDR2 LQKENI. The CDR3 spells CASSLTRDSEQYF. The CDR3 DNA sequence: TGTGCCAGCTCCCTCACTCGGGACAGCGAGCAGTACTTC.

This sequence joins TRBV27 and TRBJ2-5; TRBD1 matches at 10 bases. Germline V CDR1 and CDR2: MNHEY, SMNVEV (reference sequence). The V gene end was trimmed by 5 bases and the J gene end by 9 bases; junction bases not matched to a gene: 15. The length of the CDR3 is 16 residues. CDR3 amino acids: CASSKGQGNLRGAQYF. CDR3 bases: TGTGCCAGCAGTAAGGGACAGGGGAACCTCCGAGGGGCCCAGTACTTC.

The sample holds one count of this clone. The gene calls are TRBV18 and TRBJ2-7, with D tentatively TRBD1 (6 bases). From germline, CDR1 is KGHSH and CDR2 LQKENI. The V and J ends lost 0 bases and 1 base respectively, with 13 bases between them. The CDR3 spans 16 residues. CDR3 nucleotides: TGTGCCAGCTCACCACCAGGAACAGGGTTGTCCTACGAGCAGTACTTC. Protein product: CASSPPGTGLSYEQYF. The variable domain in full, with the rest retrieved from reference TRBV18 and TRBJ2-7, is NAGVMQNPRHLVRRRGQEARLRCSPMKGHSHVYWYRQLPEEGLKFMVYLQKENIIDESGMPKERFSAEFPKEGPSILRIQQVVRGDSAAYFCASSPPGTGLSYEQYFGPGTRLTVT.

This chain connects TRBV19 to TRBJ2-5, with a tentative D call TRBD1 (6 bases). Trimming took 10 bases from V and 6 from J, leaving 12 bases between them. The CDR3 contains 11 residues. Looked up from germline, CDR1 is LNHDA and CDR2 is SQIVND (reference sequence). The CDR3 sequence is CATRDKKTQYF. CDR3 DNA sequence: TGTGCCACAAGGGACAAAAAGACCCAGTACTTC. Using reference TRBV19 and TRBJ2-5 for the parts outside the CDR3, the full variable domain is DGGITQSPKYLFRKEGQNVTLSCEQNLNHDAMYWYRQDPGQGLRLIYYSQIVNDFQKGDIAEGYSVSREKKESFPLTVTSAQKNPTAFYLCATRDKKTQYFGPGTRLLVL.

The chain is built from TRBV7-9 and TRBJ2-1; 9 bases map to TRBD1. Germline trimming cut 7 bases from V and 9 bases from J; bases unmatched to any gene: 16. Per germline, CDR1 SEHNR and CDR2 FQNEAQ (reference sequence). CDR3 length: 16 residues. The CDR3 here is CASTTPDRGSSSEQFF. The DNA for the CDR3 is TGTGCCAGCACCACCCCCGACAGGGGGTCTTCTAGTGAGCAGTTCTTC.

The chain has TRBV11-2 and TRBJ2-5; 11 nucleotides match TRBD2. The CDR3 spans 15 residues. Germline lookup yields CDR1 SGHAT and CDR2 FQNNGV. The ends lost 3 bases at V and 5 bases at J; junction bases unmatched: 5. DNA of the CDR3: TGTGCCAGCAGCTTTTCTAGCGGGGGGTTGGAGACCCAGTACTTC. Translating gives CASSFSSGGLETQYF.

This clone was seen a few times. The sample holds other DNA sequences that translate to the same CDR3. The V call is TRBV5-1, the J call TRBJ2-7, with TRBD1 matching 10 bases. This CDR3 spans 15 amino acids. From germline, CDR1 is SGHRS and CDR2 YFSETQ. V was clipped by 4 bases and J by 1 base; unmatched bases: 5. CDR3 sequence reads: CASSPRQGASYEQYF. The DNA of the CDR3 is TGCGCCAGCAGCCCGCGACAGGGGGCATCCTACGAGCAGTACTTC.